The clone carrying this T cell receptor (beta chain) has only a few counts. Its antigen is unidentified. These data come from a study of radiation and T cells in renal cell carcinoma. As for the study in general: Nephrectomy followed 15 Gy stereotactic body radiation by 4 weeks.

Study-wide findings and caveats: Without pretreatment biopsies, baseline tumor clonotype presence was undetermined. In blood, top tumor clones expanded by 2 weeks, shrinking by 4.

Stated time point: baseline pretreatment blood. Regarding treatment: 15 Gy SBRT to primary tumor, nephrectomy 4 weeks later. This renal cell carcinoma was of the clear cell type. Sequenced by immunoSEQ multiplex PCR; TCRdb stores in-frame clones only, minus some. The data contain over 85,000 clones, 70% to 85% of them singletons. V lost 5 bases to trimming and J lost 6 bases, with 9 bases between them. This CDR3 has 11 amino acids. Germline values: CDR1 SGHRS, CDR2 YFSETQ. The material sequenced was blood, taken from a patient whose treatment included radiotherapy and nephrectomy. The sequence derives from a man between 60 and 75 years old with renal cell carcinoma. The rearrangement joins TRBV5-1 to TRBJ2-7; perhaps D is TRBD1 or TRBD2 (5 bases each). DNA of the CDR3: TGCGCCAGCAGACTGGGACCCGAGCAGTACTTC. Protein product: CASRLGPEQYF.